The entry that follows covers one T cell receptor (beta chain) sequence. Its antigen is unknown. A second PCR, run for roughly 7 to 12 cycles, used a sample-barcoded 5' primer plus a J-beta primer mix. All cDNA molecules were each tagged by a template-switch adaptor with 12 random nucleotides. MiXCR, applied by TCRdb to the 5' RACE reads, yields one record per CDR3 protein. The sample includes roughly 930,000 distinct CDR3 sequences, about 48% of them seen just once. This sample was taken from a study of blood T cells in healthy people across ages. Whole-study results and caveats: Without sorted subsets, naive and antigen-experienced compartments could not be conclusively compared. In the absence of known donor CMV status, changes in expanded clonotypes were possibly confounded.

The authors drew approximately 10 milliliters of peripheral blood from each donor. Germline loops: CDR1 DFQATT, CDR2 SNEGSKA (reference sequence). The CDR3 is 16 residues long. What was sequenced was blood. The V and J genes are TRBV20-1 and TRBJ1-5; 7 positions agree with TRBD1. The origin of this receptor is a man aged 30 to 39 in good health. CDR3 region: CRQYQTTGRRGQPQHF. The CDR3 nucleotides read TGCAGGCAGTATCAAACGACAGGGAGACGAGGTCAGCCCCAGCATTTT.